Listed below are T cell receptor beta chains from one sample, sequenced in a study of regulatory T cells in long-lasting Graves disease. Each CDR3 protein is one row after TCRdb ran MiXCR on the multiplex PCR reads. The table has about 540,000 distinct CDR3 sequences, about 13% seen once. The sample was also linked to a second study, of T cells in Graves' hyperthyroidism and ophthalmopathy.

Material: peripheral blood mononuclear cells (PBMCs), obtained at new diagnosis, from a patient treated with antithyroid drugs. These receptors all come from a man aged 25 to 40 with Graves disease. Both conserved end residues are part of each CDR3. D genes are given only for firm matches. A clone size is listed for some rows: how often the clone was seen (once, few, many), or a class if it is expanded.

D gene	V gene	clone size	J gene	CDR3 protein	CDR3 DNA
.	TRBV29-1	few	TRBJ2-7	CSVEDPGEQYF	TGCAGCGTTGAAGATCCGGGCGAGCAGTACTTC
.	TRBV6-1	.	TRBJ2-2	CASRSLAPTGELSF	TGTGCCAGCAGGTCTCTAGCACCCACCGGGGAGCTGTCTTTT
TRBD2	TRBV20-1	many	TRBJ2-3	CSREGSGTSGITDTQYF	TGCAGTCGGGAAGGGAGTGGGACTAGCGGGATTACAGATACGCAGTATTTT
.	TRBV5-1	many	TRBJ2-7	CASSSGQPRSEQYF	TGCGCCAGCAGCTCTGGACAGCCCAGGAGCGAGCAGTACTTC
.	TRBV7-2	many	TRBJ1-2	CASSRTAGTYNYGYTF	TGTGCCAGCAGTCGAACGGCAGGGACCTATAACTATGGCTACACCTTC
TRBD2	TRBV7-9	.	TRBJ2-1	CASSPRLAGLNEQFF	TGTGCCAGCAGCCCAAGACTAGCGGGGTTAAATGAGCAGTTCTTC
.	TRBV11-2	many	TRBJ1-2	CASSSPKKTANYGYTF	TGTGCCAGCAGCTCGCCCAAAAAGACAGCTAACTATGGCTACACCTTC
.	TRBV6-6	many	TRBJ2-5	CASSYSMGGLKETQYF	TGTGCCAGCAGTTACTCGATGGGGGGCCTTAAAGAGACCCAGTACTTC
.	TRBV7-9	many	TRBJ2-1	CASTLTWDLSNEQFF	TGTGCCAGCACCCTCACCTGGGATTTGAGCAATGAGCAGTTCTTC
.	TRBV9	.	TRBJ2-3	CASSDSLTGGDTQYF	TGTGCCAGCAGCGACTCCCTAACGGGCGGGGATACGCAGTATTTT
.	TRBV29-1	many	TRBJ2-3	CSVVQEGRDTQYF	TGCAGCGTTGTCCAGGAGGGCCGTGATACGCAGTATTTT
TRBD2	TRBV2	many	TRBJ2-3	CASRASGRGDTQYF	TGTGCCAGCAGGGCTAGCGGGAGGGGAGATACGCAGTATTTT
TRBD1	TRBV10-2	.	TRBJ1-1	CASFRTGGLSMNTEAFF	TGCGCCAGCTTCAGGACAGGGGGTCTTTCCATGAACACTGAAGCTTTCTTT
.	TRBV5-5	few	TRBJ1-6	CASSLVVVGTGSPLHF	TGTGCCAGCAGCTTGGTGGTTGTAGGGACTGGATCACCCCTCCACTTT
TRBD2	TRBV5-1	few	TRBJ2-7	CASSREGSSYEQYF	TGCGCCAGCAGTCGGGAGGGGTCCTCCTACGAGCAGTACTTC
.	TRBV7-2	.	TRBJ1-2	CASSLNYGNYGHTF	TGTGCCAGCAGCTTAAACTACGGAAACTATGGCCACACCTTC
.	TRBV12-3/TRBV12-4	.	TRBJ2-4	CASSLGPLAKNIQYF	TGTGCCAGCAGTTTAGGACCGTTAGCCAAAAACATTCAGTACTTC
TRBD2	TRBV11-1	many	TRBJ2-7	CASSLLRLAGDLTYEQYF	TGTGCCAGCAGCTTATTGAGACTAGCGGGAGACCTCACCTACGAGCAGTACTTC
.	TRBV20-1	few	TRBJ2-4	CSVPSKVKNIQYF	TGCAGCGTACCAAGCAAGGTCAAAAACATTCAGTACTTC
TRBD2	TRBV6-1	many	TRBJ2-1	CASSDTVAGDYNEQFF	TGTGCCAGCAGTGACACCGTAGCGGGAGACTACAATGAGCAGTTCTTC
.	TRBV18	.	TRBJ2-7	CASSPGGPWEEQYF	TGTGCCAGCTCACCGGGGGGACCCTGGGAGGAGCAGTACTTC
.	TRBV7-2	.	TRBJ2-7	CASSLGTLRTYEQYF	TGTGCCAGCAGCTTAGGGACACTTAGAACCTACGAGCAGTACTTC